Listed below are T cell receptor beta chains from one sample, sequenced in a study of PD-1 blockade in classical Hodgkin lymphoma. The assay was immunoSEQ multiplex PCR, and TCRdb's table has in-frame clones only and misses some. The sample comprises approximately 73,000 clones, about 93% of which are singletons, and 6.5% to 8% rests with the top ten. This sample comprised peripheral blood mononuclear cells (PBMCs), obtained at baseline. Receptors were obtained from a human donor with classical Hodgkin lymphoma. Both conserved end residues are part of each CDR3. D genes are given only for firm matches. Clone sizes are given selectively: once, few, many, or a class where the clone is expanded.

TRBJ2-4,NA,TRBV2,NA,15,TGTGCCAGCAGGGACCCGACTATAGCCAAAAACATTCAGTACTTC,CASRDPTIAKNIQYF
TRBJ2-3,TRBD1,TRBV19,NA,14,TGTGCCAGTAGTACCACAGGGGTAGTGGATACGCAGTATTTT,CASSTTGVVDTQYF
TRBJ2-7,NA,TRBV6-5,NA,15,TGTGCCAGCAGTTACTCGGGGCAGATGGGTGACGAGCAGTACTTC,CASSYSGQMGDEQYF
TRBJ2-7,NA,TRBV5-1,NA,15,TGCGCCAGCAGCTTGGCCGGGACAAATGCCTACGAGCAGTACTTC,CASSLAGTNAYEQYF
TRBJ1-3,TRBD1,TRBV7-6,once,18,TGTGCCAGCAGCCCAATAGTGACAGGGGGCTTTTCTGGAAACACCATATATTTT,CASSPIVTGGFSGNTIYF
TRBJ2-1,NA,TRBV7-6,NA,16,TGTGCCAGCAGCCGCCCAGGGGGGACTGGTTACAATGAGCAGTTCTTC,CASSRPGGTGYNEQFF
TRBJ2-1,TRBD2,TRBV11-2,NA,15,TGTGCCAGCAGCGTAATACTAGCGGAGCACAATGAGCAGTTCTTC,CASSVILAEHNEQFF
TRBJ2-7,TRBD1,TRBV7-9,NA,19,TGTGCCAGCAGCGGGCGAAAAAGGACAGGCCTACAAAGCTCCTACGAGCAGTACTTC,CASSGRKRTGLQSSYEQYF
TRBJ2-2,NA,TRBV27,NA,14,TGTGCCAGCAGCTTTTCGACGAACACCGGGGAGCTGTTTTTT,CASSFSTNTGELFF
TRBJ1-1,NA,TRBV27,NA,15,TGTGCCAGCAGTTTGCTAGGTTCGGGGGCCAGTGAAGCTTTCTTT,CASSLLGSGASEAFF
TRBJ1-1,NA,TRBV30,NA,13,TGTGCCTGGAAGCAGGGTGAGAACACTGAAGCTTTCTTT,CAWKQGENTEAFF
TRBJ1-2,NA,TRBV30,NA,13,TGTGCTTGGACGCCCACCGCCTGGTTTGGCTACACCTTC,CAWTPTAWFGYTF